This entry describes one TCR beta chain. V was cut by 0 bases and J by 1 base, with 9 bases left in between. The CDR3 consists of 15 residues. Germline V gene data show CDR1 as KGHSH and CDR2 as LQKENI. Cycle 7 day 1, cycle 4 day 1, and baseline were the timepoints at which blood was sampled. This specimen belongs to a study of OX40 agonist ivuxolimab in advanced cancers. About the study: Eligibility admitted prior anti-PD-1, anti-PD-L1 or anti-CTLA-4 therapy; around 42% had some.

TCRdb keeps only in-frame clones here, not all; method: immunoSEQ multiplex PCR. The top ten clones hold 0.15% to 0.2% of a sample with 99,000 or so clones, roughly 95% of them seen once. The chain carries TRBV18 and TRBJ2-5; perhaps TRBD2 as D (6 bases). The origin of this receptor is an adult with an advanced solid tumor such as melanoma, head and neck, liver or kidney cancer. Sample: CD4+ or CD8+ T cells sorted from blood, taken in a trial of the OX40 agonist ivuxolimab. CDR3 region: CASSPPMGLQETQYF. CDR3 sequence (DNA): TGTGCCAGCTCACCACCGATGGGACTCCAAGAGACCCAGTACTTC.